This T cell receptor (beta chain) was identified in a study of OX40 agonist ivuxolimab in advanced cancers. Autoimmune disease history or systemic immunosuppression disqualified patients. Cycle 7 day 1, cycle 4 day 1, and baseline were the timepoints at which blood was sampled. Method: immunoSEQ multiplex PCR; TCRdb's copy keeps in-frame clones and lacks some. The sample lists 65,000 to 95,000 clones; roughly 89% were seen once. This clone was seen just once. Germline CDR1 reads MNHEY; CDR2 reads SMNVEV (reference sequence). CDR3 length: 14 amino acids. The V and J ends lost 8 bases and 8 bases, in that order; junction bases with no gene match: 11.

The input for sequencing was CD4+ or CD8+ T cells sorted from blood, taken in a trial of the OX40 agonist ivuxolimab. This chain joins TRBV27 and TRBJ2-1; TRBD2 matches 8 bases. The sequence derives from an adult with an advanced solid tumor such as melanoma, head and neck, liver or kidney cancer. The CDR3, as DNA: TGTGCCAGCGGCCCCCCGAGGACTAGCTATGAGCAGTTCTTC. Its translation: CASGPPRTSYEQFF.